What follows are 32 T cell receptor beta chains derived from one specimen sequenced in a study of T cell repertoires in cytomegalovirus infection. These receptors are not linked to any known antigen. TCRdb recomputed calls from the reads with MiXCR, one row per CDR3 protein. The sample lists some 900,000 distinct CDR3 sequences; less than 35% were seen once. The sample here was cultured CD8+ T cells from PBMCs, taken from culture after CMV antigen stimulation. All receptors derive from a human donor in good health (CMV status not recorded). Some clones in this sample may be carry-over from other donors' samples.

The rearrangement joins TRBV5-4 to TRBJ2-1; 11 bases line up with TRBD1. CDR3 length: 14 amino acids. The ends lost 6 bases at V and 7 bases at J; junction bases unmatched: 6. CDR1 is SGHNT, CDR2 YYREEE, per germline (reference sequence). As DNA, the CDR3 is TGTGCCAGCACCGGACAGGGGGCTGAGAATGAGCAGTTCTTC. The encoded protein is CASTGQGAENEQFF. Based on the CDR3 plus reference TRBV5-4 and TRBJ2-1, the full variable domain is ETGVTQSPTHLIKTRGQQVTLRCSSQSGHNTVSWYQQALGQGPQFIFQYYREEENGRGNFPPRFSGLQFPNYSSELNVNALELDDSALYLCASTGQGAENEQFFGPGTRLTVL.

The chain's CDR3 is CASSERTESYEQYF. The CDR3 nucleotides are TGTGCCAGCAGTGAAAGGACAGAGTCCTACGAGCAGTACTTC. The genes are TRBV6-1 and TRBJ2-7; weak D call: TRBD1 (6 bases). This CDR3 comprises 14 residues. Germline V gene data show CDR1 as MNHNS and CDR2 as SASEGT. Deletions cut 2 bases from V and 1 base from J, with 9 bases between.

Concerning this clonotype itself: This clone may be a read error of a much larger clone one base away. The gene calls are TRBV7-8 and TRBJ1-1, with unresolved D. The CDR3 contains 15 residues. CDR1 and CDR2 (germline): SGHVS, FQNEAQ. V gave up 5 bases and J gave up 1 base, with 14 bases separating them. Written as DNA, the CDR3 is TGTGCCAGCAGCCCCCGACATGGCCCGAACACTGAAGCTTTCTTT. Residues: CASSPRHGPNTEAFF.

The chain couples TRBV10-3 to TRBJ2-1; tentatively, D is TRBD1 or TRBD2 (5 bases each). Germline CDR1 and CDR2: ENHRY and SYGVKD. V lost 0 bases and J 7 bases, leaving 13 bases between the germline ends. This CDR3 comprises 15 residues. The CDR3 DNA sequence: TGTGCCATCAGTGAGTCGGGACCGTCGGGGAATGAGCAGTTCTTC. Amino acid sequence: CAISESGPSGNEQFF.

This chain links TRBV4-1 with TRBJ2-3, with D hard to call. The CDR3 has 16 residues. From germline, CDR1 is MGHRA and CDR2 YSYEKL. V was trimmed by 0 bases and J by 8 bases, leaving 18 bases between them. CDR3 sequence (DNA): TGCGCCAGCAGCCAAGATAAGGATTTCACAGACACTACGCAGTATTTT. Amino acids: CASSQDKDFTDTTQYF.

This clonotype showed up just a few times. This sequence joins TRBV12-3 or TRBV12-4 and TRBJ1-2, with D unresolved. V was clipped by 3 bases and J by 5 bases, with 7 bases between them. CDR3 length: 12 residues. The CDR3 coding sequence is TGTGCCAGCAGTTTGCGGCAGTATGGCTACACCTTC. It specifies CASSLRQYGYTF.

The V and J genes are TRBV5-4 and TRBJ1-6, with D perhaps TRBD1 (5 bases). V was cut by 1 base and J by 3 bases, with 8 bases left in between. CDR1 is SGHNT, CDR2 YYREEE, per germline (reference sequence). The CDR3 contains 15 residues. In nucleotides, the CDR3 is TGTGCCAGCAGCTTGAAGGGGTTCTATAATTCACCCCTCCACTTT. Translation: CASSLKGFYNSPLHF.

The gene calls are TRBV2 and TRBJ2-3, with 10 bases matching TRBD2. With V trimmed by 3 bases and J by 1 base, 4 bases remained unmatched. Germline assignment: CDR1 SNHLY and CDR2 FYNNEI. This CDR3 comprises 16 residues. CDR3 bases: TGTGCCAGCAGTGAGTGGCTAGCGGGGGGCACAGATACGCAGTATTTT. As protein: CASSEWLAGGTDTQYF. The whole variable domain, remainder taken from reference TRBV2 and TRBJ2-3, is EPEVTQTPSHQVTQMGQEVILRCVPISNHLYFYWYRQILGQKVEFLVSFYNNEISEKSEIFDDQFSVERPDGSNFTLKIRSTKLEDSAMYFCASSEWLAGGTDTQYFGPGTRLTVL.

This clonotype has a handful of counts. The V and J genes are TRBV5-5 and TRBJ2-7; no firm D call. The CDR3 contains 14 residues. Between the trimmed V and J ends, which lost 0 bases and 2 bases, there was a span of 9 bases. CDR1 and CDR2 (germline): SGHKS, YYEKEE (reference sequence). In DNA form, the CDR3 reads TGTGCCAGCAGCTTGGAGCCCGAAGCCTACGAGCAGTACTTC. It specifies CASSLEPEAYEQYF.

This clonotype was detected many times. This chain uses TRBV10-3 with TRBJ1-2; TRBD1 might be the D (5 bases). The germline V and J ends were trimmed by 7 bases and 5 bases, with 20 bases remaining between them. This CDR3 spans 15 amino acids. Per the germline V gene, CDR1 is ENHRY and CDR2 is SYGVKD. The CDR3 nucleotides read TGTGCCATCAACCTGCGGGGGACGAAGATTTATGGCTACACCTTC. Translating gives CAINLRGTKIYGYTF.

The chain combines TRBV11-2 with TRBJ2-7, with 9 bases lining up with TRBD2. There are 19 residues in the CDR3. Germline lookup yields CDR1 SGHAT and CDR2 FQNNGV. Germline trimming cut 4 bases from V and 1 base from J; bases unmatched to any gene: 17. The CDR3 region is CASSSHLFTGTSYSYEQYV. The CDR3 region has the DNA TGTGCCAGCAGCTCCCATCTTTTTACCGGGACTAGCTATTCCTACGAGCAGTACGTC.

Turning to this clonotype: Its ends do not fully match the called genes, so a read error is possible. V gene TRBV7-4 combines with J gene TRBJ2-4; D not resolved. Germline values: CDR1 SGHVT, CDR2 SQSDAQ. This CDR3 has 14 amino acids. Written as DNA, the CDR3 is TGTGCCAGCAGCTTAGGTCCTGCCAAAAGCATTCAGTACTTC. Encoded protein: CASSLGPAKSIQYF.

The gene calls are TRBV7-6 and TRBJ2-5, with 9 bases identical to TRBD1. V shed 6 bases and J 4 bases; nucleotides not matched to a gene: 6. The CDR3 is 14 residues long. Germline V gene data show CDR1 as SGHVS and CDR2 as FNYEAQ. This CDR3 reads CASRPTGGGETQYF. CDR3 in DNA: TGTGCCAGCAGGCCTACAGGGGGCGGAGAGACCCAGTACTTC.

The genes are TRBV10-2 and TRBJ1-5; D not resolved. V lost 6 bases to trimming and J lost 0 bases, with 12 bases between them. The CDR3 totals 15 residues. CDR1 and CDR2 (germline): WSHSY, SAAADI. The CDR3 sequence is CASRSSGNSNQPQHF. CDR3 bases: TGCGCCAGCAGATCCTCCGGGAATAGCAATCAGCCCCAGCATTTT.

This chain uses TRBV4-3 with TRBJ1-5; 10 nucleotides align to TRBD1. Germline CDR1 LGHNA, CDR2 YSLEER. The CDR3 is 17 amino acids. The trim removed 0 bases at V and 1 base at J, leaving 3 bases unmatched. The CDR3 reads CASSQDMGQGSNQPQHF. The CDR3 coding sequence is TGCGCCAGCAGCCAAGATATGGGACAGGGGAGCAATCAGCCCCAGCATTTT.

This clonotype was detected only a few times. The chain is built from TRBV11-2 and TRBJ2-1; a possible D gene is TRBD1 (7 bases). The CDR3 length is 15 residues. Germline V gives CDR1 SGHAT, CDR2 FQNNGV. V shed 1 base and J shed 4 bases, with 11 bases lying between them. The CDR3 reads CASSLGGTEYNEQFF. The CDR3 DNA follows: TGTGCCAGCAGCTTAGGCGGGACAGAGTACAATGAGCAGTTCTTC. Together with reference TRBV11-2 and TRBJ2-1, the CDR3 gives the full variable domain: EAGVAQSPRYKIIEKRQSVAFWCNPISGHATLYWYQQILGQGPKLLIQFQNNGVVDDSQLPKDRFSAERLKGVDSTLKIQPAKLEDSAVYLCASSLGGTEYNEQFFGPGTRLTVL.

The V gene is TRBV2, the J gene TRBJ1-1; D not certain. This CDR3 comprises 11 residues. V was trimmed by 7 bases and J by 11 bases, leaving 14 bases between them. Germline loops: CDR1 SNHLY, CDR2 FYNNEI. In nucleotides, the CDR3 is TGTGCCAGCATCGCCCGGGGAGCGGCTTTCTTT. The encoded protein is CASIARGAAFF. Full variable domain (remainder filled in from reference TRBV2 and TRBJ1-1): EPEVTQTPSHQVTQMGQEVILRCVPISNHLYFYWYRQILGQKVEFLVSFYNNEISEKSEIFDDQFSVERPDGSNFTLKIRSTKLEDSAMYFCASIARGAAFFGQGTRLTVV.

The V and J genes are TRBV29-1 and TRBJ1-1, with 7 bases fitting TRBD1. This CDR3 has 12 residues. Germline values: CDR1 SQVTM, CDR2 ANQGSEA. With 7 bases clipped from V and 6 bases from J, the junction kept 8 bases outside the gene matches. The CDR3 sequence is CSDLTGASEAFF. The CDR3 DNA reads as TGCAGCGACCTTACAGGGGCGTCTGAAGCTTTCTTT.

Of note for this clonotype: Mismatch with germline at one junction end may stem from a read error. The chain couples TRBV7-3 to TRBJ2-1, with D possibly TRBD1 on 6 matching bases. There are 14 residues in the CDR3. CDR1 SGHTA and CDR2 FQGTGA come from the germline V gene. The chain's CDR3 is CASSLTSQGNEPFF. The CDR3 DNA is TGTGCCAGCAGCTTAACGTCACAGGGCAATGAGCCGTTCTTC.

The V and J genes are TRBV10-3 and TRBJ2-4; D possibly matches TRBD1 or TRBD2 (5 bases each). V was shortened by 0 bases and J by 4 bases, with 7 bases between the two germline ends. This CDR3 spans 14 amino acids. Germline V gene data show CDR1 as ENHRY and CDR2 as SYGVKD. The CDR3 nucleotides are TGTGCCATCAGTGAGTCTGGGGGTAAAAACATTCAGTACTTC. It is translated as CAISESGGKNIQYF.

This clonotype was seen at least ten times. The junction differs from germline at one of its ends, possibly a read error. V usage is TRBV7-7 and J usage is TRBJ2-1; D is uncertain. This CDR3 region has 15 residues. Germline CDR1 is SSHAT and CDR2 is FNYEAQ (reference sequence). CDR3 amino acids: CASSSRKANYNEQFF. Here the CDR3 DNA reads TGTGCTAGCAGCTCGCGGAAGGCGAACTACAATGAGCAGTTCTTC.

The V gene is TRBV6-1, the J gene TRBJ2-7; tentatively, D is TRBD1 or TRBD2 (5 bases each). Germline CDR1 and CDR2: MNHNS and SASEGT. V was trimmed by 2 bases and J by 3 bases, leaving 17 bases between them. CDR3 size: 16 residues. The CDR3 protein is CASSEHLGQGDYEQYF. DNA of the CDR3: TGTGCCAGCAGTGAACACCTCGGGCAGGGAGACTACGAGCAGTACTTC.

V is TRBV2 and J is TRBJ1-2, with D hard to call. Trimming stripped 7 bases from V and 1 base from J, with 10 bases between. Germline V gene sequence: CDR1 SNHLY, CDR2 FYNNEI. The CDR3 length is 13 residues. The CDR3 region is CASIGSSNYGYTF. The DNA of the CDR3 is TGTGCCAGCATCGGAAGCAGTAACTATGGCTACACCTTC.

The CDR3 reads CVTQLSVGMNTEAFF. The CDR3 DNA reads TGTGTCACCCAGTTATCGGTAGGAATGAACACTGAAGCTTTCTTT. This chain joins TRBV19 and TRBJ1-1; D gene ambiguous. In germline, CDR1 is LNHDA, CDR2 SQIVND (reference sequence). The CDR3 totals 15 residues.

A few counts support this clonotype. The chain combines TRBV12-5 with TRBJ1-2, with a possible D match to TRBD1 (6 bases). With 3 bases removed from V and 2 bases from J, the gap between germline ends came to 7 bases. The CDR3 spans 13 residues. Germline values: CDR1 LGHNT, CDR2 FRNRAP. This chain's CDR3 is CASGFTGNYGYTF. The CDR3 DNA follows: TGTGCTAGTGGTTTCACAGGGAACTATGGCTACACCTTC. The whole variable domain, remainder taken from reference TRBV12-5 and TRBJ1-2, is DARVTQTPRHKVTEMGQEVTMRCQPILGHNTVFWYRQTMMQGLELLAYFRNRAPLDDSGMPKDRFSAEMPDATLATLKIQPSEPRDSAVYFCASGFTGNYGYTFGSGTRLTVV.

This clonotype was seen a few times. V gene TRBV12-3 or TRBV12-4 combines with J gene TRBJ2-3; 10 positions match TRBD2. The CDR3 is made up of 16 amino acids. Germline trimming cut 3 bases from V and 3 bases from J; bases unmatched to any gene: 6. The CDR3 reads CASSFLLAGETDTQYF. The CDR3 bases are TGTGCCAGCAGTTTTCTTCTAGCGGGGGAGACAGATACGCAGTATTTT.

The CDR3 protein is CASSYTRHGSNQPQHF. As DNA, the CDR3 is TGTGCCAGCAGTTACACGAGACACGGGAGCAATCAGCCCCAGCATTTT. The V call is TRBV6-2 or TRBV6-3, the J call TRBJ1-5; unclear D gene. Germline loops: CDR1 MNHEY, CDR2 SVGEGT. The V and J ends lost 2 bases and 1 base respectively, with 12 bases between them. The CDR3 is 16 residues long.

The chain uses TRBV5-1 and TRBJ1-2; 12 nucleotides match TRBD1. Germline V CDR1 and CDR2: SGHRS, YFSETQ. V trimming: 4 bases; J trimming: 6 bases; junction bases outside the gene matches: 10. The CDR3 extends over 16 amino acids. CDR3 sequence: CASSHPGQGAEDGYTF. In nucleotides, the CDR3 is TGCGCCAGCAGCCATCCGGGACAGGGGGCGGAGGATGGCTACACCTTC.

This clonotype was found many times. In DNA form, the CDR3 reads TGTGCCAGCAGCAAAGGACAGGGCGTCTATGGCTACACCTTC. Amino acid sequence: CASSKGQGVYGYTF. This chain links TRBV7-8 with TRBJ1-2; TRBD1 aligns across 8 bases. The V segment lost 5 bases and the J segment 4 bases; nucleotides outside the gene matches: 6. Germline loops: CDR1 SGHVS, CDR2 FQNEAQ. The CDR3 is 14 amino acids.

In its sample, this clonotype was seen many times. V usage is TRBV7-6 and J usage is TRBJ2-1; TRBD2 matches 7 bases. The V and J ends lost 5 bases and 6 bases, in that order; junction bases with no gene match: 13. CDR1 and CDR2 (germline): SGHVS, FNYEAQ. There are 16 residues in the CDR3. The CDR3 sequence: CASSHLQRGYGNEQFF. CDR3 coding DNA: TGTGCCAGCAGCCATCTGCAGCGGGGATATGGCAATGAGCAGTTCTTC.

V is TRBV7-9 and J is TRBJ1-2, with D hard to call. Germline CDR1 reads SEHNR; CDR2 reads FQNEAQ (reference sequence). Between the trimmed V and J ends, which lost 7 bases and 4 bases, there was a span of 16 bases. CDR3 length: 14 residues. The CDR3 here is CASTLGNPIYGYTF. The CDR3 DNA reads as TGTGCCAGCACCCTCGGGAACCCGATCTATGGCTACACCTTC.

A note on this clonotype: At one end the junction does not follow the germline gene, possibly because of a read error. This chain uses TRBV6-1 with TRBJ1-2; 7 bases are shared with TRBD1. The CDR3 covers 17 residues. Germline values: CDR1 MNHNS, CDR2 SASEGT. The CDR3, as DNA: TGTGCCAGCAGAGAAGACAATCTAGGGACAGTTAACTATGGCTACACCTTC. This codes for CASREDNLGTVNYGYTF.